This T cell receptor (beta chain) was recovered during a study of T cells in tumors after PD-1 blockade. Study-wide background: Patients received pembrolizumab 200 mg every 3 weeks or cemiplimab 350 mg every 2 weeks. Peripheral blood samples averaged around 40,000 unique clonotypes and roughly 110,000 templates.

Study results and caveats: Peripheral recruitment is suggested, as some novel exhausted tumor clones were in pre-treatment blood.

Concerning this clone: Its antigen is as yet unknown.

The data were produced by immunoSEQ multiplex PCR, yet TCRdb's version contains in-frame clones alone and is incomplete. Counted here are tens of thousands of clones, roughly 78% occurring once; the ten biggest clones make up roughly an eighth. This CDR3 has 16 residues. Trimming at V came to 6 bases and at J to 3 bases, leaving 10 bases not matched to a gene. Germline V CDR1 and CDR2: LNHDA, SQIVND (reference sequence). Genomic DNA template from tumor biopsies or peripheral blood, 616 ng to 6,004 ng input. The sequencing used PBMCs, collected before anti-PD-1 treatment. This chain links TRBV19 with TRBJ2-1; 8 bases line up with TRBD2. The TCR comes from a human donor with basal cell carcinoma. The CDR3 DNA reads as TGTGCCAGTAGGACTTACGGGGGGGATAACTACAATGAGCAGTTCTTC. Translated: CASRTYGGDNYNEQFF.